These T cell receptor beta chains were read from a single sample in a study of graft-versus-host responses after intestinal transplantation. These receptors lack a known antigen. Profiled with immunoSEQ multiplex PCR; TCRdb holds only in-frame clones, not every one. Of 65,000 to 100,000 clones detected, roughly 90% appear once; the ten largest clones hold roughly 0.36%. This specimen consisted of unstimulated CD8+ T cells sorted from spleen or lymph node cells, obtained before transplant. These receptors all come from a human donor who was the organ donor for an intestinal transplant. Both conserved end residues are part of each CDR3. Each record gives: D gene, V gene, J gene, CDR3 protein. The D gene is left open where the match is weak.

D: TRBD1
V: TRBV2
J: TRBJ2-1
CDR3: CASNWGQGAYNEQFF

D: .
V: TRBV9
J: TRBJ2-7
CDR3: CASSVSPGDSYEQYF

D: TRBD1
V: TRBV7-2
J: TRBJ1-5
CDR3: CASSKNYRGDQPQHF

D: .
V: TRBV19
J: TRBJ2-1
CDR3: CASSTWADNEQFF

D: TRBD1
V: TRBV7-2
J: TRBJ2-3
CDR3: CASSFPKIIDRDLADTQYF

D: .
V: TRBV30
J: TRBJ1-1
CDR3: CAWSEDIVAEAFF

D: .
V: TRBV27
J: TRBJ1-5
CDR3: CASSLGGYQPQHF

D: .
V: TRBV7-6
J: TRBJ2-7
CDR3: CASSYSAGGDYEQYF

D: .
V: TRBV27
J: TRBJ2-3
CDR3: CASSLSNAGNAQYF

D: .
V: TRBV6-5
J: TRBJ2-5
CDR3: CASSPLPYEGTQYF

D: TRBD1
V: TRBV6-5
J: TRBJ2-1
CDR3: CASSDWDRDPNEQFF

D: .
V: TRBV7-9
J: TRBJ2-7
CDR3: CASSPIDSSYEQYF

D: TRBD2
V: TRBV7-9
J: TRBJ2-3
CDR3: CASSLFPSGETDTQYF

D: .
V: TRBV6-5
J: TRBJ2-7
CDR3: CASSRVSYEQYF

D: TRBD1
V: TRBV2
J: TRBJ2-7
CDR3: CASRDRGQYEQYF

D: .
V: TRBV5-1
J: TRBJ1-1
CDR3: CASSLVRGWKAFF

D: TRBD1
V: TRBV5-6
J: TRBJ1-6
CDR3: CASSLRTGPLHF

D: .
V: TRBV7-9
J: TRBJ1-2
CDR3: CASSLGVAFYTF

D: TRBD1
V: TRBV2
J: TRBJ1-1
CDR3: CASSDRVGAGGSTEAFF

D: TRBD1
V: TRBV7-8
J: TRBJ1-1
CDR3: CASSRGQPNTEAFF

D: TRBD1
V: TRBV7-2
J: TRBJ1-6
CDR3: CASSTRQGGGNSPLHF

D: TRBD2
V: TRBV7-3
J: TRBJ2-3
CDR3: CASSLMGGSSGGYYTDTQYF

D: .
V: TRBV6-5
J: TRBJ2-6
CDR3: CASSYSGTGANVLTF

D: .
V: TRBV7-2
J: TRBJ2-5
CDR3: CASSLYLEPPGSAQYF

D: .
V: TRBV7-2
J: TRBJ2-5
CDR3: CASTLSGRRWYF

D: .
V: TRBV11-3
J: TRBJ1-1
CDR3: CASSLIGGAEAFF

D: TRBD1
V: TRBV9
J: TRBJ1-2
CDR3: CASSGDRAANYGYTF

D: .
V: TRBV14
J: TRBJ1-1
CDR3: CASSLSGVSTEAFF

D: TRBD2
V: TRBV13
J: TRBJ2-3
CDR3: CASILSGGPTDTQYF

D: TRBD1
V: TRBV13
J: TRBJ2-5
CDR3: CASSNRGRTETQYF

D: TRBD2
V: TRBV4-3
J: TRBJ2-3
CDR3: CASSPGGGTDTQYF

D: TRBD1
V: TRBV7-6
J: TRBJ1-1
CDR3: CASGQGVNTEAFF

D: .
V: TRBV9
J: TRBJ1-3
CDR3: CASSTRGIPGAGNTIYF

D: .
V: TRBV7-2
J: TRBJ1-2
CDR3: CASSFYVEGSYGYTF

D: .
V: TRBV4-3
J: TRBJ1-2
CDR3: CASSQVTDPNYGYTF

D: TRBD1
V: TRBV11-2
J: TRBJ1-6
CDR3: CASSLGQGNVPLHF

D: TRBD2
V: TRBV5-4
J: TRBJ2-3
CDR3: CASSLGTSGGSTDTQYF

D: TRBD1
V: TRBV28
J: TRBJ2-7
CDR3: CASSRDRDYEQYF

D: TRBD2
V: TRBV10-2
J: TRBJ2-7
CDR3: CASSESGGVYEQYF

D: .
V: TRBV13
J: TRBJ1-6
CDR3: CASSLGSSYNSPLHF

D: .
V: TRBV4-1
J: TRBJ2-1
CDR3: CASSHPSEGSYNEQFF

D: .
V: TRBV5-6
J: TRBJ2-2
CDR3: CASSSGTGELFF

D: .
V: TRBV27
J: TRBJ2-7
CDR3: CASMPGTSYEQYF

D: TRBD1
V: TRBV13
J: TRBJ2-3
CDR3: CASTPGGDTQYF

D: .
V: TRBV9
J: TRBJ1-4
CDR3: CASSEGGATNEKLFF

D: .
V: TRBV28
J: TRBJ1-2
CDR3: CASSPNPPLGYYGYTF

D: .
V: TRBV9
J: TRBJ2-1
CDR3: CASSAPSGEDYNEQFF

D: TRBD1
V: TRBV2
J: TRBJ2-7
CDR3: CASSETGPHYEQYF